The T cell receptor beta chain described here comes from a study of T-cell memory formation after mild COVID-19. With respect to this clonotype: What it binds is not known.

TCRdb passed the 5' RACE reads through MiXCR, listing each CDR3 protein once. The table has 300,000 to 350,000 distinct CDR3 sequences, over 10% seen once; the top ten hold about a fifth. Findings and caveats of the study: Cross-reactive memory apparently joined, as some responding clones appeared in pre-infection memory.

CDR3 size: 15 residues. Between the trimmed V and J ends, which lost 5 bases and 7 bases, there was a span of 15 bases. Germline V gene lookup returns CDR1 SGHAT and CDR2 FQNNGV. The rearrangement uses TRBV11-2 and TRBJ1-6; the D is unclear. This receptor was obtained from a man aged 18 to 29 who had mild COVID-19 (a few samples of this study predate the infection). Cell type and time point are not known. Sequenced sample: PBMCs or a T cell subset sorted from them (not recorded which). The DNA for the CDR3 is TGTGCCAGCAGCCTCGGGCCGAGAGGCAATTCACCCCTCCACTTT. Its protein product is CASSLGPRGNSPLHF.